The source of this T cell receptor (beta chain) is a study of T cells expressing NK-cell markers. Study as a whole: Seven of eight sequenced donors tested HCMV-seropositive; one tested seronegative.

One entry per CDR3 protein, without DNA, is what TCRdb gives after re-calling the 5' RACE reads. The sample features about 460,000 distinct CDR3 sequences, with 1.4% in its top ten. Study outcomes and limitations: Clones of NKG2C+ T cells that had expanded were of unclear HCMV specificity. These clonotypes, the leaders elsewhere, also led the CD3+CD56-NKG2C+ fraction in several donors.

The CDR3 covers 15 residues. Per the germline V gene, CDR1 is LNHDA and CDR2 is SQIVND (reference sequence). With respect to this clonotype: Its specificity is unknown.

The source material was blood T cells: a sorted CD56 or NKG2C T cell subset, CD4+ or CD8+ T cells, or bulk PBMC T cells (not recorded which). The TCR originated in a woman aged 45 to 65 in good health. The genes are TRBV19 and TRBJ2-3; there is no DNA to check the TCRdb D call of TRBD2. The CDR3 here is CASSQTSGSYNTQYF.